Following are 22 T cell receptor beta chains from one sample sequenced in a study of long-term antiretroviral therapy in people with HIV. At the survey level, the v3.0 immunoSEQ assay was run. Here immunoSEQ multiplex PCR was the method, and the copy in TCRdb shows in-frame clones only, minus some. The table has 17,000 or so clones, under 85% seen once; the top ten hold around 16%. The sample was unsorted PBMCs, taken around 2.1 years before starting antiretroviral therapy. The receptor source for this set is a man aged 25-45 years with HIV.

The chain couples TRBV9 to TRBJ1-2; 7 bases agree with TRBD1. Germline V gene data show CDR1 as SGDLS and CDR2 as YYNGEE. This CDR3 is 11 amino acids long. DNA of the CDR3: TGTGCTTCCGAGGGGGCCTATGGCTACACCTTC. Translating it yields CASEGAYGYTF.

This clone was recorded a few times. The rearrangement links TRBV19 to TRBJ2-1; 14 bases fit TRBD2. V lost 7 bases and J lost 7; bases outside the gene matches: 9. This CDR3 contains 16 residues. In germline, CDR1 is LNHDA, CDR2 SQIVND (reference sequence). CDR3 coding DNA: TGTGCCAGTATCAAGCGACTAGCGGGAGGGCAAAATGAGCAGTTCTTC. It encodes CASIKRLAGGQNEQFF. Full variable domain (outside the CDR3, taken from reference TRBV19 and TRBJ2-1): DGGITQSPKYLFRKEGQNVTLSCEQNLNHDAMYWYRQDPGQGLRLIYYSQIVNDFQKGDIAEGYSVSREKKESFPLTVTSAQKNPTAFYLCASIKRLAGGQNEQFFGPGTRLTVL.

DNA for the CDR3: TGCGCCAGCAGCCCCTACGGACAGGGCTACACCTTC. It codes for CASSPYGQGYTF. The chain combines TRBV5-1 with TRBJ1-2; possibly TRBD1 for D (6 bases). Between the trimmed V and J ends, which lost 4 bases and 8 bases, there was a span of 12 bases. CDR3 length: 12 amino acids. The V gene's germline CDR1 is SGHRS and CDR2 YFSETQ.

This clone is a singleton in its sample. The J gene is TRBJ2-1, the V gene TRBV6-5; D is possibly TRBD1 (5 bases). V lost 5 bases, J lost 8 bases, and 19 bases lay in between. This CDR3 comprises 15 residues. Germline CDR1 reads MNHEY; CDR2 reads SVGAGI. The CDR3 spells CASSQRRLQGDEQFF. CDR3 nucleotides: TGTGCCAGCAGTCAACGCCGACTCCAGGGCGATGAGCAGTTCTTC.

The genes are TRBV7-2 and TRBJ2-5; 7 bases align to TRBD2. The germline gives CDR1 SGHTA, CDR2 FQGNSA. CDR3 length: 17 amino acids. V gave up 0 bases and J gave up 5 bases; unmatched junction bases: 12. The CDR3 nucleotides are TGTGCCAGCAGCTTAGCGGGAGGGCCTCGGGTGCAGGAGACCCAGTACTTC. Translation: CASSLAGGPRVQETQYF.

V and J are TRBV6-5 and TRBJ2-7; D uncertain. This CDR3 spans 13 amino acids. V gave up 3 bases and J gave up 4 bases, with 10 bases separating them. Germline V gene lookup returns CDR1 MNHEY and CDR2 SVGAGI. In DNA, the CDR3 is TGTGCCAGCAGTTATGCCGCCATATACGAGCAGTACTTC. Translation gives CASSYAAIYEQYF.

CDR3 in amino acids: CASSSRDVGSNTEAFF. CDR3 DNA sequence: TGTGCCAGCAGCTCAAGGGACGTAGGATCGAACACTGAAGCTTTCTTT. The chain has TRBV7-9 and TRBJ1-1; possibly TRBD1 for D (5 bases). Trimming took off 4 bases at V and 1 base at J, with 16 bases between the two ends. CDR1 SEHNR and CDR2 FQNEAQ come from the germline V gene (reference sequence). There are 16 residues in the CDR3.

The chain has TRBV13 and TRBJ1-1; weak D call: TRBD1 (5 bases). The CDR3 extends over 13 amino acids. The germline gives CDR1 PRHDT, CDR2 FYEKMQ (reference sequence). V was clipped by 5 bases and J by 10 bases, with 17 bases between them. The CDR3: CASSPRGGEGAFF. As DNA, the CDR3 is TGTGCCAGCAGCCCACGAGGAGGGGAAGGAGCTTTCTTT. The variable domain in full, completed from reference TRBV13 and TRBJ1-1, reads AAGVIQSPRHLIKEKRETATLKCYPIPRHDTVYWYQQGPGQDPQFLISFYEKMQSDKGSIPDRFSAQQFSDYHSELNMSSLELGDSALYFCASSPRGGEGAFFGQGTRLTVV.

The chain combines TRBV5-4 with TRBJ2-6, with TRBD1 matching over 10 bases. The CDR3 spans 16 residues. Germline CDR1 and CDR2: SGHNT and YYREEE (reference sequence). Trimming removed 3 bases from V and 2 bases from J; junction bases left unmatched: 2. The CDR3 DNA follows: TGTGCCAGCAGCTCGACAGGGGGCACTGGGGCCAACGTCCTGACTTTC. It specifies CASSSTGGTGANVLTF.

Of note for this clone: At one boundary the junction diverges from the germline segment, which might be a read error. The rearrangement joins TRBV7-7 to TRBJ2-1, with 11 bases identical to TRBD1. The germline gives CDR1 SSHAT, CDR2 FNYEAQ (reference sequence). The CDR3 has 13 residues. The CDR3 sequence: CASSTGTGGEQFF. CDR3 nucleotides: TGTGCTAGCAGCACCGGGACAGGGGGTGAGCAGTTCTTC.

V and J are TRBV2 and TRBJ1-4; 7 nucleotides align to TRBD1. This CDR3 has 16 residues. The germline gives CDR1 SNHLY, CDR2 FYNNEI. V trimming: 5 bases; J trimming: 3 bases; junction bases outside the gene matches: 9. CDR3 nucleotides: TGTGCCAGCAGTAACAGGGGCCGGGGGGCTAATGAAAAACTGTTTTTT. Translated, it gives CASSNRGRGANEKLFF.

The chain couples TRBV19 to TRBJ1-1; no reliable D call. Germline V gene sequence: CDR1 LNHDA, CDR2 SQIVND (reference sequence). This CDR3 is built from 14 residues. Trimming cost V 3 bases and J 6 bases, with 14 bases left between them. DNA of the CDR3: TGTGCCAGTAGTATGAGGGCCTACGGGGCTGAAGCTTTCTTT. It codes for CASSMRAYGAEAFF.

CDR3 in amino acids: CASSFTESTEAFF. The CDR3, as DNA: TGTGCCAGCAGCTTCACCGAGAGCACTGAAGCTTTCTTT. The chain links TRBV5-5 to TRBJ1-1; D is undetermined. V was pared by 2 bases and J by 4 bases, with 9 bases between. The CDR3 spans 13 residues. CDR1 and CDR2 (germline): SGHKS, YYEKEE (reference sequence).

The chain carries TRBV14 and TRBJ2-7; a weak D match, TRBD1 (6 bases). V lost 0 bases and J 3 bases, leaving 18 bases between the germline ends. Germline V gives CDR1 SGHDN, CDR2 FVKESK. CDR3 length equals 17 residues. In nucleotides, the CDR3 is TGTGCCAGCAGCCAAGATTACTTCCGGGACACCAACTACGAGCAGTACTTC. This translates into CASSQDYFRDTNYEQYF.

The V and J genes are TRBV11-1 and TRBJ2-1; D is possibly TRBD1 or TRBD2 (6 bases each). Trimming took off 5 bases at V and 0 bases at J, with 17 bases between the two ends. Germline lookup yields CDR1 SGHAT and CDR2 FQDESV (reference sequence). The CDR3 covers 17 residues. CDR3 protein: CASSGQWGASSYNEQFF. The CDR3 region has the DNA TGTGCCAGCAGCGGACAGTGGGGGGCGAGCTCCTACAATGAGCAGTTCTTC.

The J gene is TRBJ1-2, the V gene TRBV6-5; D is ambiguous. V lost 2 bases to trimming and J lost 1 base, with 5 bases between them. The CDR3 is 13 residues long. CDR1 MNHEY and CDR2 SVGAGI come from the germline V gene. This CDR3 reads CASSYNSNYGYTF. The CDR3 DNA is TGTGCCAGCAGTTACAACAGTAACTATGGCTACACCTTC.

The rearrangement joins TRBV21-1 to TRBJ1-2. TRBV21-1 counts as a pseudogene. The CDR3 sequence is 15 residues long. CDR3 sequence reads: CASSKAKELVTGYTF. In DNA, the CDR3 is TGTGCCAGCAGCAAAGCAAAGGAGCTGGTTACTGGCTACACCTTC.

This chain links TRBV15 with TRBJ1-5; D ambiguous. Trimming took off 0 bases at V and 2 bases at J, with 5 bases between the two ends. Germline V gene data show CDR1 as LNHNV and CDR2 as YYDKDF (reference sequence). This CDR3 is built from 14 residues. This chain's CDR3 is CATSREDGNQPQHF. CDR3 DNA sequence: TGTGCCACCAGCAGAGAGGATGGCAATCAGCCCCAGCATTTT.

The rearrangement links TRBV9 to TRBJ1-2; tentatively, D is TRBD1 (5 bases). CDR1 is SGDLS, CDR2 YYNGEE, per germline. CDR3 length equals 17 residues. Trimming removed 0 bases from V and 5 bases from J, with 20 bases in between. The CDR3 DNA reads TGTGCCAGCAGCGTAGAAGAGGGGTTCGGGATCGATTATGGCTACACCTTC. Translating gives CASSVEEGFGIDYGYTF.

This clone turned up a few times. The chain links TRBV19 to TRBJ1-5; perhaps TRBD1 as D (5 bases). Trimming cost V 4 bases and J 4 bases, with 8 bases left between them. The CDR3 is 13 residues long. From germline, CDR1 is LNHDA and CDR2 SQIVND (reference sequence). The CDR3: CASSTGRNQPQHF. DNA for the CDR3: TGTGCCAGTAGTACGGGACGTAATCAGCCCCAGCATTTT. Using reference TRBV19 and TRBJ1-5 for the parts outside the CDR3, the full variable domain is DGGITQSPKYLFRKEGQNVTLSCEQNLNHDAMYWYRQDPGQGLRLIYYSQIVNDFQKGDIAEGYSVSREKKESFPLTVTSAQKNPTAFYLCASSTGRNQPQHFGDGTRLSIL.

This chain links TRBV27 with TRBJ2-7; no definite D call. V was pared by 8 bases and J by 3 bases, with 8 bases between. The germline V gene encodes CDR1 MNHEY and CDR2 SMNVEV (reference sequence). The CDR3 has 11 residues. In DNA form, the CDR3 reads TGTGCCAGCGGTGAAAGCTACGAGCAGTACTTC. This gives the protein CASGESYEQYF.

The J gene is TRBJ1-2, the V gene TRBV4-2; unclear D gene. V was pared by 0 bases and J by 7 bases, with 18 bases between. Germline loops: CDR1 LGHNA, CDR2 YNFKEQ. This CDR3 is 16 amino acids long. The CDR3 bases are TGTGCCAGCAGCCAAGAGCAAGGTCAGCGCGGGCGTGGCTACACCTTC. This codes for CASSQEQGQRGRGYTF.